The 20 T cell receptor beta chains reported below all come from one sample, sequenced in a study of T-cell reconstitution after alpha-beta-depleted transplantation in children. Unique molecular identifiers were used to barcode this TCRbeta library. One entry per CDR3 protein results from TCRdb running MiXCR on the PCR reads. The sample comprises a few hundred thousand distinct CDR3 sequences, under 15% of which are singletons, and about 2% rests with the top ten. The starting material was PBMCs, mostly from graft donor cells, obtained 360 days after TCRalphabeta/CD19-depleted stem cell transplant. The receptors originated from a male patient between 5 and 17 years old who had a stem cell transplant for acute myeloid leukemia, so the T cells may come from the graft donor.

Here the CDR3 DNA reads TGTGCCAGCAGTCTCTCTAGCGAGCAGAATGAGCAGTTCTTC. Protein: CASSLSSEQNEQFF. The chain couples TRBV6-1 to TRBJ2-1, with a possible D match to TRBD2 (6 bases). Germline lookup yields CDR1 MNHNS and CDR2 SASEGT. The CDR3 is 14 residues long. V dropped 5 bases and J dropped 7 bases, with 15 bases sitting between them.

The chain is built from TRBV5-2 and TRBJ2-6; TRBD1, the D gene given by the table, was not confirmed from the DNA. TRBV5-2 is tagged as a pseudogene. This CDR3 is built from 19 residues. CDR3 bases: TGCGCCAGCAGCCGACAGACCCTGCGAGTGTCCTCCGGGGCCAACGTCCTGACTTTC. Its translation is CASSRQTLRVSSGANVLTF.

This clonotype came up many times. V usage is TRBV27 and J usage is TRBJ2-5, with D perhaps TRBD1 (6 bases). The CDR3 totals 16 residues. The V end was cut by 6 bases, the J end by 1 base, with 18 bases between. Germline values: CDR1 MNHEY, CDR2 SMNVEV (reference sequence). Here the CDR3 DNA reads TGTGCCAGCAGCTTAGGTACAGGGTACAGCCAAGAGACCCAGTACTTC. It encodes CASSLGTGYSQETQYF.

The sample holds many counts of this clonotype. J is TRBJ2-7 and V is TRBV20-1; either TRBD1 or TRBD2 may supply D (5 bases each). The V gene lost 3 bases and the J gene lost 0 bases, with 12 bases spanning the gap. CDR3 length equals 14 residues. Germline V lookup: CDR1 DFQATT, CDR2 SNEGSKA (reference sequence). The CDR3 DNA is TGCAGTGCTAGCCATTGGGGGATCTCCTACGAGCAGTACTTC. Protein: CSASHWGISYEQYF.

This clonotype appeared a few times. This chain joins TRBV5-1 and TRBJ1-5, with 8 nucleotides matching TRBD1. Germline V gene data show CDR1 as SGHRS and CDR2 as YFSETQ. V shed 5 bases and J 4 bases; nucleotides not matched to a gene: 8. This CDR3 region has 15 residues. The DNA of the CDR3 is TGCGCCAGCAGATATTGGACAGGGCATAATCAGCCCCAGCATTTT. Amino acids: CASRYWTGHNQPQHF.

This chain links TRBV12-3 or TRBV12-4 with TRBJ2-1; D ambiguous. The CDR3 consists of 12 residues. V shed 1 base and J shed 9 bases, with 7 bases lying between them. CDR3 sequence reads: CASSLEVFEQFF. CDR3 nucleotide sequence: TGTGCCAGCAGTTTAGAGGTGTTTGAGCAGTTCTTC.

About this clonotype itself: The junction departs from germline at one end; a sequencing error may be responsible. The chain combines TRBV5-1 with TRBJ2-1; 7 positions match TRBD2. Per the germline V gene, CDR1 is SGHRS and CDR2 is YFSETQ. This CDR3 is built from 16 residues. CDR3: CASRLGGTTSYNEQFF. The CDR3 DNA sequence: TGCGCCAGCCGCTTGGGGGGGACTACCTCCTACAATGAGCAGTTCTTC.

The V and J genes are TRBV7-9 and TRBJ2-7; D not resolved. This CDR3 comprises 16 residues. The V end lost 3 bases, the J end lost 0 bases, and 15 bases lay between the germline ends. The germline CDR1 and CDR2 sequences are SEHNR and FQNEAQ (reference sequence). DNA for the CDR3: TGTGCCAGCAGCTTTAGTCGGCACGCAAGCTCCTACGAGCAGTACTTC. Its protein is CASSFSRHASSYEQYF.

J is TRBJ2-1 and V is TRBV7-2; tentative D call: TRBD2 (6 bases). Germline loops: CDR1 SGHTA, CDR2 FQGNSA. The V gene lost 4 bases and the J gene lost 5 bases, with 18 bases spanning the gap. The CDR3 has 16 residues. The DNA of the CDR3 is TGTGCCAGCAGCTCCGCGCTAGGAGGAGGGGACAATGAGCAGTTCTTC. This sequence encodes CASSSALGGGDNEQFF. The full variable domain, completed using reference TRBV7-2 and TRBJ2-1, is GAGVSQSPSNKVTEKGKDVELRCDPISGHTALYWYRQSLGQGLEFLIYFQGNSAPDKSGLPSDRFSAERTGGSVSTLTIQRTQQEDSAVYLCASSSALGGGDNEQFFGPGTRLTVL.

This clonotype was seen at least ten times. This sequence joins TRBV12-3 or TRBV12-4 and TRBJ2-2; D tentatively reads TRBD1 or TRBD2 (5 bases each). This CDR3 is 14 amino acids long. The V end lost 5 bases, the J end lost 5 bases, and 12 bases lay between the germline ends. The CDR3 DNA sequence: TGTGCCAGCAGTCCCGGGACGGCGACCGGGGAGCTGTTTTTT. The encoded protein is CASSPGTATGELFF.

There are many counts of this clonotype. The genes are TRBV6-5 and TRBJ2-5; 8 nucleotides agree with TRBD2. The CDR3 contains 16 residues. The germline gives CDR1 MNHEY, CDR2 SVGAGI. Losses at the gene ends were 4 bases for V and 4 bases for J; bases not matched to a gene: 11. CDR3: CASSFLGILAAETQYF. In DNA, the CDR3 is TGTGCCAGCAGTTTCTTGGGAATACTAGCGGCAGAGACCCAGTACTTC.

CDR3 nucleotide sequence: TGCAGTGCTAGACCGTCGACTAGCGGCCCCTACGAGCAGTACTTC. Amino acid sequence: CSARPSTSGPYEQYF. This sequence joins TRBV20-1 and TRBJ2-7, with TRBD2 identical over 9 bases. With V trimmed by 2 bases and J by 2 bases, 7 bases remained unmatched. Germline lookup yields CDR1 DFQATT and CDR2 SNEGSKA (reference sequence). The CDR3 extends over 15 amino acids.

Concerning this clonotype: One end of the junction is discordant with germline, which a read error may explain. The CDR3 sequence is CCAMGEWRYGSADTQYF. CDR3 in DNA: TGCTGTGCTATGGGGGAGTGGCGGTATGGAAGTGCAGATACGCAGTATTTT. The chain carries TRBV20-1 and TRBJ2-3; TRBD1 or TRBD2 may be the D gene (5 bases each). The CDR3 is 17 amino acids. In germline, CDR1 is DFQATT, CDR2 SNEGSKA (reference sequence).

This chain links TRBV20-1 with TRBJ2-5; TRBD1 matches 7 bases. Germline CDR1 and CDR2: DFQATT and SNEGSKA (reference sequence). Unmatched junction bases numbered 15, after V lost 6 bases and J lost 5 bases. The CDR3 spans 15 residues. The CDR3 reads CSAIRETGVEETQYF. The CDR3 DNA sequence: TGCAGTGCCATTAGGGAAACAGGGGTAGAGGAGACCCAGTACTTC.

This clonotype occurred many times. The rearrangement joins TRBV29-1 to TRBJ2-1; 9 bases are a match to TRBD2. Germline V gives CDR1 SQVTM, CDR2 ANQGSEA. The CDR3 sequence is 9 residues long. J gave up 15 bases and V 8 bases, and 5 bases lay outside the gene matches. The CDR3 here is CSSGLAGFF. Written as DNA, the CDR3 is TGCAGCTCGGGACTAGCAGGGTTCTTC.

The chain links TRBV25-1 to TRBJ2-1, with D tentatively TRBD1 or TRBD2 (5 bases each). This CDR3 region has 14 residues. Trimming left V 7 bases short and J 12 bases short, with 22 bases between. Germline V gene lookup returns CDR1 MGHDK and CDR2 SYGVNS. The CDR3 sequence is CASTSGPRVSGQFF. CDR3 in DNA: TGTGCCAGCACCTCGGGACCCAGGGTTAGTGGGCAGTTCTTC.

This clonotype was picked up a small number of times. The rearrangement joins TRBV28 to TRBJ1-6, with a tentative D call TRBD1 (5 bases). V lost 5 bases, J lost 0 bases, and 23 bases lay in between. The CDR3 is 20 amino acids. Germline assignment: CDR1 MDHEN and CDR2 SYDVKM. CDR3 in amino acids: CASSPYLAGIVLSYNSPLHF. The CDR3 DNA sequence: TGTGCCAGCAGTCCCTACCTGGCAGGGATAGTCCTCTCCTATAATTCACCCCTCCACTTT.

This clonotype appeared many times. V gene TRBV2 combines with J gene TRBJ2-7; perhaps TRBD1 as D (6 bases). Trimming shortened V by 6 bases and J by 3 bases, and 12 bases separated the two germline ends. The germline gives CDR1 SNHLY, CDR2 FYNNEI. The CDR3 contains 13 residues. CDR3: CASRRQQGYEQYF. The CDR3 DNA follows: TGTGCCAGCAGACGACAACAGGGCTACGAGCAGTACTTC.

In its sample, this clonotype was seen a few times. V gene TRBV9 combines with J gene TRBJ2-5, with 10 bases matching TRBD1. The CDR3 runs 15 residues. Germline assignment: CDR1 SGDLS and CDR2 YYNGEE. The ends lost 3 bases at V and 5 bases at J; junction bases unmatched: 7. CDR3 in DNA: TGTGCCAGCAGCGAACCGGGACAGGGGTGGGAGACCCAGTACTTC. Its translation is CASSEPGQGWETQYF.

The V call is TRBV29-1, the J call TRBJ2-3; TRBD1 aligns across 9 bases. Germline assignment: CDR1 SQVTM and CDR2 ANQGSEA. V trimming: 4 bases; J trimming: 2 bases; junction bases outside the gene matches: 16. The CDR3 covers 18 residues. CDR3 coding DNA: TGCAGCGTTGTGGGGGCCGCCAACAGGGGGCTCAACACAGATACGCAGTATTTT. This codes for CSVVGAANRGLNTDTQYF.